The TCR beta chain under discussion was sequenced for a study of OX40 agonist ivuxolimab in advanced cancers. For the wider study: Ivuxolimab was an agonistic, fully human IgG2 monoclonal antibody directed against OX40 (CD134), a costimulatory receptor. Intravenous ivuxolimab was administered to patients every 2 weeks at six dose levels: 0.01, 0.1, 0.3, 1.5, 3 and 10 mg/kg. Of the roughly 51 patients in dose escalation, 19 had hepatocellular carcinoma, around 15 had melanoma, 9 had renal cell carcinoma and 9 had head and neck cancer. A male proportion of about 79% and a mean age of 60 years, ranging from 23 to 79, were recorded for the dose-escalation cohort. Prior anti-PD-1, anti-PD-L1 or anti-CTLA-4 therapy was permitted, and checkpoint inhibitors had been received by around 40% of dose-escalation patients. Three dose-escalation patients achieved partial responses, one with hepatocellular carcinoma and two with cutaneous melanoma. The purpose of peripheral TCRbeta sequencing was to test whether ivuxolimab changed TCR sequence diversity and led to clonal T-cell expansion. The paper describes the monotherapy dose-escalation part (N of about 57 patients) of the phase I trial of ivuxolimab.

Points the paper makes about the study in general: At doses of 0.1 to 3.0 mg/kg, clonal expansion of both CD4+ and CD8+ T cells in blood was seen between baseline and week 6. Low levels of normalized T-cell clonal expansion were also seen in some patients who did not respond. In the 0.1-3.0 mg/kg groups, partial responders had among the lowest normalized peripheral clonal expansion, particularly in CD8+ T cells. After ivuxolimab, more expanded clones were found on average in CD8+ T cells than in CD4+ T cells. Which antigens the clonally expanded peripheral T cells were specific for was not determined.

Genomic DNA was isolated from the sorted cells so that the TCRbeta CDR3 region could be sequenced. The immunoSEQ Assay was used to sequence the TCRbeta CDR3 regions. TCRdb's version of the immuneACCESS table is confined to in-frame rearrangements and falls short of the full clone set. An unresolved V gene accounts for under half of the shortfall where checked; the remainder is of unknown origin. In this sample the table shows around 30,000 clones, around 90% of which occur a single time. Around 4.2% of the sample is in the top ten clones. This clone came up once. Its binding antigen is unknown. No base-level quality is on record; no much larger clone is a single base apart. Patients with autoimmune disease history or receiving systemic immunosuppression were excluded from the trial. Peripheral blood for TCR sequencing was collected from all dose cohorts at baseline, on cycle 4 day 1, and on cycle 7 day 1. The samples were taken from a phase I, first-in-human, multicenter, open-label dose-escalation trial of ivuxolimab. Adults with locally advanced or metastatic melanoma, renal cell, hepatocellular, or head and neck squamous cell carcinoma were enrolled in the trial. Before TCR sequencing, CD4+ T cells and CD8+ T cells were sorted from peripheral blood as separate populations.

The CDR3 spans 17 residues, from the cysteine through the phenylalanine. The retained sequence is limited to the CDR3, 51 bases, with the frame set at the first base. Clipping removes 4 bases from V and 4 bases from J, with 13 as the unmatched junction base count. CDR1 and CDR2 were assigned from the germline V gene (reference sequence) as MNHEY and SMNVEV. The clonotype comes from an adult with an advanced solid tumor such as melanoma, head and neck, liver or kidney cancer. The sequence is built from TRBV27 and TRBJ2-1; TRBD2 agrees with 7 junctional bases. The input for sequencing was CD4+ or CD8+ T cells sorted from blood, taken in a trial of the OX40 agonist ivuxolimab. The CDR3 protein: CASSSYPRTRPYNEQFF. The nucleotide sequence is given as TGTGCCAGCAGTTCGTACCCCAGGACTAGACCATACAATGAGCAGTTCTTC.